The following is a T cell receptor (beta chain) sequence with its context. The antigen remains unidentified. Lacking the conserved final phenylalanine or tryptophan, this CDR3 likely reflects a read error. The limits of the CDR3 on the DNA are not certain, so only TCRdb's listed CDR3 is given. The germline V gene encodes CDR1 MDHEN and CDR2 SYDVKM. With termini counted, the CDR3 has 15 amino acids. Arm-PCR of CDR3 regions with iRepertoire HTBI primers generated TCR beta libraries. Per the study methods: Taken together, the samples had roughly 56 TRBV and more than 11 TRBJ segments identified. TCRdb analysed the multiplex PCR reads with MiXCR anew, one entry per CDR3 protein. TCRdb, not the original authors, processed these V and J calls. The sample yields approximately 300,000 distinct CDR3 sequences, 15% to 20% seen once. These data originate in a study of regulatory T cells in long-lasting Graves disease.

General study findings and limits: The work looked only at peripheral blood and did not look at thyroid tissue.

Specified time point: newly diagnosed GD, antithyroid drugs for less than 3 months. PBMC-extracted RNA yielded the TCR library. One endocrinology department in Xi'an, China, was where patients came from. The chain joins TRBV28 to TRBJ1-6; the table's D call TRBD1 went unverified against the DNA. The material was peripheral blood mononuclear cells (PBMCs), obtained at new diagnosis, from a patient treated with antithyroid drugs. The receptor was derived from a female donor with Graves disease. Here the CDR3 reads CASSTSDRGDSPPHL.